A selection of T cell receptor beta chains follows, all from one sample in a study of cytomegalovirus exposure and HLA in healthy donors. Sequenced by immunoSEQ multiplex PCR; TCRdb stores in-frame clones only, minus some. The sample carries around 190,000 clones, 81% recorded once. The sample taken for sequencing was PBMCs. The source is a man in his forties in good health and CMV-seropositive. Both conserved end residues are part of each CDR3. D genes are given only for firm matches. Clone size is not always given. Where it is, it says once, few, many or a class for expanded clones.

j_call d_call clone_size v_call cdr3_nt cdr3_aa
TRBJ2-7 . few TRBV7-2 TGTGCCAGCAGCCCCAACTCCTACGAGCAGTACTTC CASSPNSYEQYF
TRBJ2-3 . . TRBV5-4 TGTGCCAGCAGCCAAGGAGAAATTTACACAGATACGCAGTATTTT CASSQGEIYTDTQYF
TRBJ1-2 . . TRBV28 TGTGCCAGCAGTTTGTCCCCAGGATCTAACTATGGCTACACCTTC CASSLSPGSNYGYTF
TRBJ2-7 . once TRBV13 TGTGCCAGCGGGAGATCCCCCTACGAGCAGTACTTC CASGRSPYEQYF
TRBJ1-6 . . TRBV4-1 TGCGCCAGCAGCCAGGGTGGAGGCTCCTATAATTCACCCCTCCACTTT CASSQGGGSYNSPLHF
TRBJ2-1 . few TRBV18 TGTGCCAGCTCACCACCGGCCGATAGCGGCTACAATGAGCAGTTCTTC CASSPPADSGYNEQFF
TRBJ1-5 . . TRBV6-1 TGTGCCAGCCAGCGCCCTGATCAGCCCCAGCATTTT CASQRPDQPQHF
TRBJ2-2 TRBD1 few TRBV7-9 TGTGCCAGCAGCTCACAATGGGACAGTAGCACCGGGGAGCTGTTTTTT CASSSQWDSSTGELFF
TRBJ2-5 . . TRBV5-6 TGTGCCAGCACCTCAAGGGGCCTCGAGACCCAGTACTTC CASTSRGLETQYF
TRBJ2-7 TRBD1 . TRBV7-2 TGTGCCAGCAGCTTAGAACAGGGGCCGTACTACGAGCAGTACTTC CASSLEQGPYYEQYF
TRBJ1-5 TRBD1 . TRBV15 TGTGCCACCAGCACCAGGGGGTTCAATCAGCCCCAGCATTTT CATSTRGFNQPQHF
TRBJ1-4 . . TRBV9 TGTGCCAGCAGCCCCTCGGACGGTTGGGGGGGACTGTTTTTT CASSPSDGWGGLFF
TRBJ1-3 . few TRBV15 TGTGCCACCAGCAGTTTCCGGCAGGGCGACGACACCATATATTTT CATSSFRQGDDTIYF
TRBJ2-7 . . TRBV6-5 TGTGCCAGCAGTTATGGTCGGGGCGAGCAGTACTTC CASSYGRGEQYF
TRBJ2-5 TRBD2 few TRBV5-1 TGCGCCAGCAGCCCGGGACTAGCGGAACAAGAGACCCAGTACTTC CASSPGLAEQETQYF